Reported below is one T cell receptor (beta chain). Other DNA variants within this sample encode the same CDR3. This record comes from a study of shared clonotypes between healthy human individuals. Profiling relied on immunoSEQ multiplex PCR, and the TCRdb table lists in-frame clones only, not all of them. The sample holds more than 2 million clones, 95% seen once. V was clipped by 4 bases and J by 2 bases; unmatched bases: 2. Germline CDR1 and CDR2: MNHNS and SASEGT. This CDR3 is built from 13 residues. The source is a man aged 18-30 years in good health. The chain uses TRBV6-1 and TRBJ2-7, with 7 positions matching TRBD1. Sequencing used naive CD4+ T cells sorted from blood. Subset in this sample: CD45RA+ positively selected. This CDR3 is CASSAQGPYEQYF. The CDR3 region has the DNA TGTGCCAGCAGTGCACAGGGGCCCTACGAGCAGTACTTC.